This entry concerns a single T cell receptor beta chain. Using its own MiXCR run on the 5' RACE reads, TCRdb lists one record per CDR3 protein. Counted here are about 160,000 distinct CDR3 sequences, 8.5% to 10% occurring once; the ten biggest clones make up about 15%. The sample is drawn from a study of CD8 T cells in ankylosing spondylitis. The sequenced material came from blood, either unsorted or a sorted T cell fraction (not recorded which). The sequence derives from a female donor with ankylosing spondylitis or in good health (not recorded which).

The CDR3 coding sequence is TGTGCCAGCAGCTTAGAGGGGCCACAAGAGACCCAGTACTTC. Translation gives CASSLEGPQETQYF. The V and J genes are TRBV7-9 and TRBJ2-5; a weak D match, TRBD1 (5 bases). The CDR3 contains 14 residues. Per the germline V gene, CDR1 is SEHNR and CDR2 is FQNEAQ (reference sequence). V was clipped by 1 base and J by 2 bases, with 8 bases between them. Together with reference TRBV7-9 and TRBJ2-5, the CDR3 gives the full variable domain: DTGVSQNPRHKITKRGQNVTFRCDPISEHNRLYWYRQTLGQGPEFLTYFQNEAQLEKSRLLSDRFSAERPKGSFSTLEIQRTEQGDSAMYLCASSLEGPQETQYFGPGTRLLVL.